The clone carrying this TCR beta chain was found many times. Its antigen is not identified. From RNA transcripts, TCR beta CDR3 regions were amplified. With the HTBI primer set, the TCR CDR3 went through a first round of RT-PCR. TCRdb ran MiXCR on the multiplex PCR reads and lists one entry per CDR3 protein. Of around 720,000 distinct CDR3 sequences listed, 30% to 40% are singletons. The record originates from a study of T cells in Graves' hyperthyroidism and ophthalmopathy. Lactation, pregnancy, other autoimmune disease or uncontrolled infection excluded patients. Each 10 ml fresh peripheral blood draw supplied the PBMCs. Findings of the study overall: Blood also contained most expanded thyroid clonotypes above 0.001.

The sequence was collected from a woman aged 40 to 50 with Graves' hyperthyroidism. Sequenced material: blood.

The CDR3 spells CSARDNQGNYGYTF. In nucleotides, the CDR3 is TGCAGTGCTAGAGATAACCAGGGGAACTATGGCTACACCTTC. The J gene is TRBJ1-2, the V gene TRBV20-1; a weak D match, TRBD1 (6 bases). The CDR3 sequence is 14 residues long. The germline V gene encodes CDR1 DFQATT and CDR2 SNEGSKA (reference sequence). Between the trimmed V and J ends, which lost 0 bases and 2 bases, there was a span of 10 bases.